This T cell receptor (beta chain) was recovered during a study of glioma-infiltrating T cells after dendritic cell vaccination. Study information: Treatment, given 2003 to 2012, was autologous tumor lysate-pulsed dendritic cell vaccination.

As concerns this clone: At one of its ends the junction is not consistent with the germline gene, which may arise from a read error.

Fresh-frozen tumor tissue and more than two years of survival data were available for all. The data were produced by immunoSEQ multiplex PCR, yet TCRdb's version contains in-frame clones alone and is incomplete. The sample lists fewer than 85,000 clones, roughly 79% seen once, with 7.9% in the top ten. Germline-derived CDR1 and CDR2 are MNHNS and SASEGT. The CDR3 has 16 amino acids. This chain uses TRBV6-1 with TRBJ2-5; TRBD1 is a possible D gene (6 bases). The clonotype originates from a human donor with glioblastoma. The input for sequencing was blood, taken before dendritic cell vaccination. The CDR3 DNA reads TGTGCCAGCGGTGAACAGGCAGGGGTCCTCCAAGAGACCCAGTACTTC. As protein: CASGEQAGVLQETQYF.